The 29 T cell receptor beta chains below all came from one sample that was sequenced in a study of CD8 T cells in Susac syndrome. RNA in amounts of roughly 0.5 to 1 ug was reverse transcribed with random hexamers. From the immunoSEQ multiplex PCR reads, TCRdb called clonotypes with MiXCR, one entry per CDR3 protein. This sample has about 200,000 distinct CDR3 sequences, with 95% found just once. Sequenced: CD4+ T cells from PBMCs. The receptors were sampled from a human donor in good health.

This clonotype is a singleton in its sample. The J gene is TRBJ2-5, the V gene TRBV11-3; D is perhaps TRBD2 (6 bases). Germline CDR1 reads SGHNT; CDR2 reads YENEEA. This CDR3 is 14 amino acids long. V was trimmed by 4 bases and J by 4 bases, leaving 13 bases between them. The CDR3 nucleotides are TGTGCCAGCAGCTCGTCTCCTAGCGCAGAGACCCAGTACTTC. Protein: CASSSSPSAETQYF.

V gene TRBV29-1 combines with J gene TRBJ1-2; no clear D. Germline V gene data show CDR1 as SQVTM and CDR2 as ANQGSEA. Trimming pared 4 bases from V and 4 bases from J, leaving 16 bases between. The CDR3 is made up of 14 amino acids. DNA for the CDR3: TGCAGCGTTGTACCCCCCGATGGTGGCTATGGCTACACCTTC. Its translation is CSVVPPDGGYGYTF.

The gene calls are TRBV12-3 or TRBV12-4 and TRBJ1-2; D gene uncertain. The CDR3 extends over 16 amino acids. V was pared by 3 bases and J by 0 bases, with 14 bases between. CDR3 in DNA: TGTGCCAGCAGTTTGGCCAGCGTCTTAGCTAACTATGGCTACACCTTC. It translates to CASSLASVLANYGYTF.

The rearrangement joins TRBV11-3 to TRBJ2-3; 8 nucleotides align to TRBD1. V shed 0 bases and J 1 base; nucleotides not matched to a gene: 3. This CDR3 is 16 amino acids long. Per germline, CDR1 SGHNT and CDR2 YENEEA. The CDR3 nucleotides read TGTGCCAGCAGCTTAGATTCGACAGGGGGCACAGATACGCAGTATTTT. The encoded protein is CASSLDSTGGTDTQYF.

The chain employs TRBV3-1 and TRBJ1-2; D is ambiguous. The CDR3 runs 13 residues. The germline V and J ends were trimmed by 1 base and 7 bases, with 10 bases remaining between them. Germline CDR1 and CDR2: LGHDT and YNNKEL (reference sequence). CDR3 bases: TGTGCCAGCAGCCAAGTGGCAAGAGGTGGCTACACCTTC. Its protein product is CASSQVARGGYTF.

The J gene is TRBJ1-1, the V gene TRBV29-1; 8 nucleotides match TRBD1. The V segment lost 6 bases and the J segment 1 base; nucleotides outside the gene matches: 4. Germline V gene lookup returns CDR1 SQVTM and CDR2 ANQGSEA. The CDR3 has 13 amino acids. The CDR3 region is CSVSTGGNTEAFF. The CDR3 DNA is TGCAGCGTCTCAACAGGGGGGAACACTGAAGCTTTCTTT.

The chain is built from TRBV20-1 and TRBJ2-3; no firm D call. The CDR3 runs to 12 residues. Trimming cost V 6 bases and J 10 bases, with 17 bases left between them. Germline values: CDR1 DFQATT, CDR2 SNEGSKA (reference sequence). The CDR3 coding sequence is TGCAGTGCCCTCCAGTCCAAGATGTCGCAGTATTTT. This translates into CSALQSKMSQYF.

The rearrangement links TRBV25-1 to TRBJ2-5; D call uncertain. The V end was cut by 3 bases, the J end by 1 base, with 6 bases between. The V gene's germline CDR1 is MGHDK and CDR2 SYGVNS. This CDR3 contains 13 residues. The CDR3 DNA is TGTGCCAGCAGTGACCGAGGCCAAGAGACCCAGTACTTC. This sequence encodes CASSDRGQETQYF.

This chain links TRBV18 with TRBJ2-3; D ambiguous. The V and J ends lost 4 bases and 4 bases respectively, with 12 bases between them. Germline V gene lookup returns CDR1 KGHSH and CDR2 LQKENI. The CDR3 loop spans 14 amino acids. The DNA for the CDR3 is TGTGCCAGCTCACTTGGAGTGCAGGCAGATACGCAGTATTTT. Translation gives CASSLGVQADTQYF.

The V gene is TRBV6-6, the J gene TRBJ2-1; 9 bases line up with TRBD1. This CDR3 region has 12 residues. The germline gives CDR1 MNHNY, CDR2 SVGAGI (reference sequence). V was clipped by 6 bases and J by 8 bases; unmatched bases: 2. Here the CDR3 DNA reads TGTGCCAGCAGACAGGGGGCCTATGAGCAGTTCTTC. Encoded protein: CASRQGAYEQFF.

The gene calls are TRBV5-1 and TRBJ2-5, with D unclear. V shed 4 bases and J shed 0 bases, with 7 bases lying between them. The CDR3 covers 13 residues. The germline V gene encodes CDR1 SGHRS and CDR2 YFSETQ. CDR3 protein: CASSREHQETQYF. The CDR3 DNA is TGCGCCAGCAGCAGAGAGCACCAAGAGACCCAGTACTTC.

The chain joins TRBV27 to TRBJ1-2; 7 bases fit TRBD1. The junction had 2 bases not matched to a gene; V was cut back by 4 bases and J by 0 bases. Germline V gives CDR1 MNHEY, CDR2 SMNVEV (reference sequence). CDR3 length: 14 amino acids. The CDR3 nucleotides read TGTGCCAGCAGTTACAGGGGTCCTAACTATGGCTACACCTTC. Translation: CASSYRGPNYGYTF.

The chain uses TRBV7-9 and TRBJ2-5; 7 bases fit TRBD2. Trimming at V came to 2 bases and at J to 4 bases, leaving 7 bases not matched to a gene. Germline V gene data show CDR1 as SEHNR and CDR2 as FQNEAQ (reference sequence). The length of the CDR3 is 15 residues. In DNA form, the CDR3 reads TGTGCCAGCAGCTTATTGGGCGGGAGTAGAGAGACCCAGTACTTC. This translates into CASSLLGGSRETQYF. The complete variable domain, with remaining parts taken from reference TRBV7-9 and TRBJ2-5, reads DTGVSQNPRHKITKRGQNVTFRCDPISEHNRLYWYRQTLGQGPEFLTYFQNEAQLEKSRLLSDRFSAERPKGSFSTLEIQRTEQGDSAMYLCASSLLGGSRETQYFGPGTRLLVL.

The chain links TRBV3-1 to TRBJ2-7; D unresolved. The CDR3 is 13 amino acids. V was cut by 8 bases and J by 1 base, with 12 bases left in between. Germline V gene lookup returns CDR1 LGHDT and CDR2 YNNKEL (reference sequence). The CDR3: CASSRKGSYEQYV. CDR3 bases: TGTGCCAGCTCAAGGAAAGGGTCCTACGAGCAGTACGTC.

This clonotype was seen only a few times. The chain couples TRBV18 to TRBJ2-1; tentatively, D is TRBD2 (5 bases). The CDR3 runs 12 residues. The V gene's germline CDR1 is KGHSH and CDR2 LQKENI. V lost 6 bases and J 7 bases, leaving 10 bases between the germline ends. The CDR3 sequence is CASSPTRNEQFF. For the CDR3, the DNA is TGTGCCAGCTCTCCCACTAGGAATGAGCAGTTCTTC.

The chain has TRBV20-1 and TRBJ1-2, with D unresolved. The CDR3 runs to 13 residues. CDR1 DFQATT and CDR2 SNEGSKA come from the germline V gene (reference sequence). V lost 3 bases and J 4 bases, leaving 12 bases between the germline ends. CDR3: CSARTSVGYGYTF. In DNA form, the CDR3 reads TGCAGTGCTAGGACATCGGTGGGCTATGGCTACACCTTC.

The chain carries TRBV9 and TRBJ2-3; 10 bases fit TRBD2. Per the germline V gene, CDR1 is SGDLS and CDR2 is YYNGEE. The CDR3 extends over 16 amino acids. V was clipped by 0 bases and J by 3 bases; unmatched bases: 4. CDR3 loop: CASSVDLAGETDTQYF. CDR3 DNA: TGTGCCAGCAGCGTAGACCTAGCGGGAGAAACAGATACGCAGTATTTT.

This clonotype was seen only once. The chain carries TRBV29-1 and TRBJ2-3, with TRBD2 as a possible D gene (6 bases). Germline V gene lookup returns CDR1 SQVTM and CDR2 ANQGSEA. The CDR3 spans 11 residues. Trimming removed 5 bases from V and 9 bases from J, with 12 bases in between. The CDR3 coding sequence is TGCAGCGTTCGGAGGGCCTACACGCAGTATTTT. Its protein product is CSVRRAYTQYF.

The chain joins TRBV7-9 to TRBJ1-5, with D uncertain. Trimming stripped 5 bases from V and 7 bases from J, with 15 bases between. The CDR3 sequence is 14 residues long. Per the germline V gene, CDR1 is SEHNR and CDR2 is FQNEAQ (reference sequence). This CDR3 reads CASSPSLPGQPQHF. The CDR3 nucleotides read TGTGCCAGCAGCCCAAGCCTACCGGGACAGCCCCAGCATTTT.

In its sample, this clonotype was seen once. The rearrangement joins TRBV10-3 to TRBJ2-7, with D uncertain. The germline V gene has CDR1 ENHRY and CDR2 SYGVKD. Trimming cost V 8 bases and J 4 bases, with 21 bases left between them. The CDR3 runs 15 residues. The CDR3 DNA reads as TGTGCCATCTGGAACCCCGGTCATCTAAAGTACGAGCAGTACGTC. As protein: CAIWNPGHLKYEQYV.

The CDR3 region has the DNA TGTGCCAGCAGCCATGGCAGATATGGCTACACCTTC. Translating gives CASSHGRYGYTF. This sequence joins TRBV3-1 and TRBJ1-2; D uncertain. The CDR3 has 12 residues. Between the trimmed V and J ends, which lost 3 bases and 5 bases, there was a span of 7 bases. Germline V CDR1 and CDR2: LGHDT, YNNKEL (reference sequence). The full variable domain, its missing parts supplied by reference TRBV3-1 and TRBJ1-2, is DTAVSQTPKYLVTQMGNDKSIKCEQNLGHDTMYWYKQDSKKFLKIMFSYNNKELIINETVPNRFSPKSPDKAHLNLHINSLELGDSAVYFCASSHGRYGYTFGSGTRLTVV.

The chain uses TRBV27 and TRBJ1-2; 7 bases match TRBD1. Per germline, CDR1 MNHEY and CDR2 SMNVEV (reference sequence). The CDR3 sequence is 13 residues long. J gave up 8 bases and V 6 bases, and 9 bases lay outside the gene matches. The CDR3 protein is CASRGTEKEGYTF. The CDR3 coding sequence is TGTGCCAGCAGGGGGACAGAAAAGGAAGGCTACACCTTC.

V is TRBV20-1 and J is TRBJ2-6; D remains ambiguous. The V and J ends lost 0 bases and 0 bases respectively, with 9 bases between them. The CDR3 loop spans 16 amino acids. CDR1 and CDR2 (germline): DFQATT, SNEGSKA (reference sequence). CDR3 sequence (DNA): TGCAGTGCTAGAGATAAAGGGTACTCTGGGGCCAACGTCCTGACTTTC. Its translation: CSARDKGYSGANVLTF.

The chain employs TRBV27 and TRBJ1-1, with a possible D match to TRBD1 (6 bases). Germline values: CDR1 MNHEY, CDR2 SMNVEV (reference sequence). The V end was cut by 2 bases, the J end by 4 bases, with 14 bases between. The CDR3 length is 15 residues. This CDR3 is CASSLLPGESTEAFF. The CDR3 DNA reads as TGTGCCAGCAGTTTACTGCCAGGGGAGAGCACTGAAGCTTTCTTT.

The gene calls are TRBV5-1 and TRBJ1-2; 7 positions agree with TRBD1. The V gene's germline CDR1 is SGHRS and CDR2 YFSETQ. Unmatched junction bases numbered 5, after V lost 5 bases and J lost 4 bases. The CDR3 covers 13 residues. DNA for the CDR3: TGCGCCAGCAGGTCAACAGGGGCCTATGGCTACACCTTC. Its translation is CASRSTGAYGYTF.

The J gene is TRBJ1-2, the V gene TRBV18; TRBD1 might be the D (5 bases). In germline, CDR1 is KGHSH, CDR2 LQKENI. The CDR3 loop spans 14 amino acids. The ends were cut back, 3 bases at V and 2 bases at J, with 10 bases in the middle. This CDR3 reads CASSPETENYGYTF. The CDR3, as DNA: TGTGCCAGCTCACCTGAGACAGAGAACTATGGCTACACCTTC.

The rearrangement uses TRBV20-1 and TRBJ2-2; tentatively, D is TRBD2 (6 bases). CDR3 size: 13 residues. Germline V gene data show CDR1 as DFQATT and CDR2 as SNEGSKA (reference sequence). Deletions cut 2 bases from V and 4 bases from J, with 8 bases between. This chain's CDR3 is CSARTSSTGELFF. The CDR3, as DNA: TGCAGTGCTAGAACTAGCAGCACCGGGGAGCTGTTTTTT.

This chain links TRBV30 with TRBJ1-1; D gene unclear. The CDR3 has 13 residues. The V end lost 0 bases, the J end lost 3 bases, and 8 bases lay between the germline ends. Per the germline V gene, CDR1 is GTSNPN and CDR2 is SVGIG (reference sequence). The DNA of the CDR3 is TGTGCCTGGAGTGTCTCCGAGTACACTGAAGCTTTCTTT. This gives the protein CAWSVSEYTEAFF.

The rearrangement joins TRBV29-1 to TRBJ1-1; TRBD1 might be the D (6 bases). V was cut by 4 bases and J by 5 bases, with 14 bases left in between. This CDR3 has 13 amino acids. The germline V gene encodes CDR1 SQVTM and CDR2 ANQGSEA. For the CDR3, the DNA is TGCAGCGTTGTTGCGGGGGCGAGAACTGAAGCTTTCTTT. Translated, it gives CSVVAGARTEAFF.